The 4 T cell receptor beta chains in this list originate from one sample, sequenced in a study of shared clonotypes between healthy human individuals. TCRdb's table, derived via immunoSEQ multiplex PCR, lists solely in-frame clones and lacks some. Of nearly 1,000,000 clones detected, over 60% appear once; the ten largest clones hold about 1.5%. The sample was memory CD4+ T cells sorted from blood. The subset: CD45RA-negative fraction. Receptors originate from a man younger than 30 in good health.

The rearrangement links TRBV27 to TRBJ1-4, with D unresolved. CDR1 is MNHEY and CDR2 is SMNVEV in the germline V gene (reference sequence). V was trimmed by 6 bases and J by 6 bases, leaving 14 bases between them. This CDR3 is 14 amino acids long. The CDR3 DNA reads TGTGCCAGCAGAGAGAGTCCTACGGATGAAAAACTGTTTTTT. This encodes CASRESPTDEKLFF.

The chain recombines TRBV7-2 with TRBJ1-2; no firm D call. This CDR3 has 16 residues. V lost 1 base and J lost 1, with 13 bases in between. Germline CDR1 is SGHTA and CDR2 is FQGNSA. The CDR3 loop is CASSLGPQQSNYGYTF. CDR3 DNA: TGTGCCAGCAGCTTAGGCCCCCAACAGAGTAACTATGGCTACACCTTC.

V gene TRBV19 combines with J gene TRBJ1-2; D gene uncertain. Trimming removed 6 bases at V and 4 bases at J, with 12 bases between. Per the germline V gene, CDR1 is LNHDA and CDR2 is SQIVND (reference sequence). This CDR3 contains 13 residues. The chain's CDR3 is CASRIEVGYGYTF. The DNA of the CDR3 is TGTGCCAGTAGGATTGAGGTCGGCTATGGCTACACCTTC.

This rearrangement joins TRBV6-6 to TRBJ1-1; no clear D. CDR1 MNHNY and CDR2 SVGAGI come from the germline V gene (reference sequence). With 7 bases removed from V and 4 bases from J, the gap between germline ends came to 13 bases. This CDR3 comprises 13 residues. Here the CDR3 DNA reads TGTGCCAGCAAACCACGGGCTGCCACTGAAGCTTTCTTT. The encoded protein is CASKPRAATEAFF.